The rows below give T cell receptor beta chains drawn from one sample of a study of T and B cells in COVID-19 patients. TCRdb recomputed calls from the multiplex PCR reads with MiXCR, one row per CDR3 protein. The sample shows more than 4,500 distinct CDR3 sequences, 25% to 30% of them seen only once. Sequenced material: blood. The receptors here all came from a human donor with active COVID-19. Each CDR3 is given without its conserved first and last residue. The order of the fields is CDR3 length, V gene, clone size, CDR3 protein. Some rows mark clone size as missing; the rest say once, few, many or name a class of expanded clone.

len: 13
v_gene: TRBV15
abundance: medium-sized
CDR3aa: ATSRDGTGGGELF

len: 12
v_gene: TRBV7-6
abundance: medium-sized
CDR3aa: ASSQRPNTGELF

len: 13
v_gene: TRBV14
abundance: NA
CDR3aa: ASSQAIGGSSPLH

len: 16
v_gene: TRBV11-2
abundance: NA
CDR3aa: ASSSLPGLAGGYYEQY

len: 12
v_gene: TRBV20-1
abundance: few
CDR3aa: SASDGRSPGELF

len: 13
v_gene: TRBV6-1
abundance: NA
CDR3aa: ASSTRLGQSYEQY

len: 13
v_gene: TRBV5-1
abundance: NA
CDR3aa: ASSLRQSSYNEQF

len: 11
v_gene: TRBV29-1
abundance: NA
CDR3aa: SVLQGGAGELF

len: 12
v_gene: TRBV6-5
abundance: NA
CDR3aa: ASSVERETHEQF

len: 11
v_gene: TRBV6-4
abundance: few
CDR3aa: ASSALSGETQY

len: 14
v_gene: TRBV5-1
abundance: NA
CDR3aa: ASSLGGTPGNSPLH

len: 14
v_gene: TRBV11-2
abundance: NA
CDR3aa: ASSYTSGPSYNEQF

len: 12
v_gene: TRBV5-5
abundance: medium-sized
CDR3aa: ASSLGGADYGYT

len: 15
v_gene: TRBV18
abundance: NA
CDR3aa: ASSPSPTGGINSPLY

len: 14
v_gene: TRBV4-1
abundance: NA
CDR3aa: ASSQSGGSKRDEQF